This T cell receptor beta chain originates from a study of blood T cell repertoires in COVID-19. For the study at large: Acute and convalescent COVID-19 samples came from the United States, Italy and Spain. From T cells, B-cell-depleted T cells, or PBMCs came the material, which was cDNA or gDNA.

This clone was recorded once. The CDR3 covers 11 residues. Trimming left V 6 bases short and J 3 bases short, with 6 bases between. Per the original methods: The authors estimated nucleated cell counts from reference gene primer amplification. The table came from immunoSEQ multiplex PCR; TCRdb's copy has only in-frame clones and leaves some out. V, J and clone size are taken as reported in that table, and D and trimming were inferred from the DNA itself. The table records 130,000 to 150,000 clones, about 80% of them present only once. This TCR was sampled from a man aged 70 or older who had recovered from COVID-19. The chain combines TRBV12-3 or TRBV12-4 with TRBJ2-7, with D maybe TRBD1 (6 bases). Specimen: peripheral blood. The CDR3 here is CASSRGYEQYF. The CDR3 coding sequence is TGTGCCAGCAGCAGGGGCTACGAGCAGTACTTC.